This T cell receptor (beta chain) was sequenced in a study of T cell responses to AZD1222 COVID-19 vaccine. General study points: Just five to seven people given AZD1222 tested seropositive at baseline.

The assay was immunoSEQ multiplex PCR, and TCRdb's table has in-frame clones only and misses some. The sample lists about 150,000 clones; less than 90% were seen once. About this clone itself: What it binds is unknown.

From germline, CDR1 is KGHDR and CDR2 SFDVKD. This CDR3 has 13 residues. V was cut by 9 bases and J by 5 bases, with 15 bases left in between. This TCR was sampled from an adult in good health. The material was peripheral blood, obtained on day 0 of MenACWY control vaccination. This chain connects TRBV24-1 to TRBJ1-1, with D possibly being TRBD1 (5 bases). The CDR3 DNA sequence: TGTGCCACCTCATCCCCTCCAGGGACTGAAGCTTTCTTT. This translates into CATSSPPGTEAFF.